This T cell receptor (beta chain) emerged from a study of blood T cell repertoires in COVID-19. Researchers sorted participants into cohorts using their self-reported clinical history. Authors' analysis steps: Estimates of nucleated cell counts were drawn from the amplification of reference gene primers. Profiled with immunoSEQ multiplex PCR; TCRdb holds only in-frame clones, not every one. That table is the source of V, J and clone size, and D and trimming were worked out from the DNA. There are 320,000 or so clones in the sample; around nine tenths occur only once, and 4.5% to 6.5% lies in the top ten. Germline CDR1 is MRHNA and CDR2 is SNTAGT. This CDR3 has 13 amino acids. V was clipped by 6 bases and J by 7 bases; unmatched bases: 3.

The V gene is TRBV6-4, the J gene TRBJ1-6; the match to TRBD1 covers 7 bases. The source is a man between 60 and 75 years old who had recovered from COVID-19. Sequenced material: PBMCs or T cells enriched from blood (not recorded which). CDR3 residues: CASRKDRNSPLHF. CDR3 nucleotides: TGTGCCAGCAGGAAGGACAGGAATTCACCCCTCCACTTT.